This T cell receptor beta chain was identified in a study of blood T cell repertoires in COVID-19. Overall study: Specimens from acute and convalescent COVID-19 originated in the United States, Italy and Spain. The cDNA or gDNA used as material had been derived from T cells, B-cell-depleted T cells, or PBMCs.

V gave up 2 bases and J gave up 1 base; unmatched junction bases: 4. This CDR3 comprises 16 residues. Looked up from germline, CDR1 is SGHTA and CDR2 is FQGTGA. Here immunoSEQ multiplex PCR was the method, and the copy in TCRdb shows in-frame clones only, minus some. The table has hundreds of thousands of clones, approximately 86% seen once; the top ten hold 1.3%. This clonotype was obtained from a man in his 70s with acute or convalescent COVID-19. V and J are TRBV7-3 and TRBJ2-2; 7 bases match TRBD1. The specimen was peripheral blood. The CDR3 DNA sequence: TGTGCCAGCAGCTTAGCCGGGACAGAGAACACCGGGGAGCTGTTTTTT. It encodes CASSLAGTENTGELFF.